A selection of T cell receptor beta chains follows, all from one sample in a study of T cells in Graves' hyperthyroidism and ophthalmopathy. MiXCR was run by TCRdb on the multiplex PCR reads, yielding one entry per CDR3 protein. Of about 300,000 distinct CDR3 sequences in the sample, around 19% are singletons; the top ten hold 35% to 45%. Sequencing input: blood. These receptors were obtained from a man aged 45 to 65 with Graves' ophthalmopathy. Both conserved end residues are part of each CDR3. The D gene is left open where the match is weak. Expanded clones get a size class; other rows say once, few or many, or leave the size out.

TRBJ1-6 | TRBV6-1 | . | few | CASMQNSPLHF | TGTGCCAGCATGCAGAATTCACCCCTCCACTTT
TRBJ2-7 | TRBV20-1 | . | many | CSASDRGEQYF | TGCAGTGCTAGTGATCGGGGCGAGCAGTACTTC
TRBJ1-4 | TRBV5-1 | TRBD1 | many | CASSNGDRGDEKLFF | TGCGCCAGCAGCAATGGGGACAGGGGAGATGAAAAACTGTTTTTT
TRBJ2-1 | TRBV6-2/TRBV6-3 | . | few | CASTPPGGGLGKQFF | TGTGCCAGCACCCCCCCTGGTGGAGGGCTAGGTAAACAGTTCTTC
TRBJ2-1 | TRBV20-1 | . | . | CSAIPRNEQFF | TGCAGTGCTATCCCCAGAAATGAGCAGTTCTTC
TRBJ2-5 | TRBV7-9 | TRBD2 | . | CASSSRLAGIQETQYF | TGTGCCAGCAGCTCCCGACTAGCGGGGATCCAAGAGACCCAGTACTTC
TRBJ2-3 | TRBV14 | . | few | CASSQEILASTDTQYF | TGTGCCAGCAGCCAAGAAATTCTAGCTAGCACAGATACGCAGTATTTT
TRBJ2-3 | TRBV11-3 | TRBD1 | many | CASSLGQADTQYF | TGTGCCAGCAGCCTCGGACAGGCAGATACGCAGTATTTT
TRBJ2-5 | TRBV7-8 | TRBD2 | many | CASSLGEGGGSGTQYF | TGTGCCAGCAGCTTAGGGGAGGGCGGCGGGTCCGGGACCCAGTACTTC
TRBJ2-2 | TRBV30 | . | many | CAWSGGPANTGELFF | TGTGCCTGGAGTGGAGGACCAGCTAACACCGGGGAGCTGTTTTTT
TRBJ1-2 | TRBV29-1 | . | few | CSVANGRLTNYGYTF | TGCAGCGTTGCCAACGGACGTCTCACTAACTATGGCTACACCTTC
TRBJ2-2 | TRBV20-1 | . | few | CSASFQSGELFF | TGCAGTGCTAGTTTTCAGTCCGGGGAGCTGTTTTTT
TRBJ2-4 | TRBV20-1 | TRBD2 | . | CSASEGTSGRVSVKNIQYF | TGCAGTGCTTCTGAGGGGACTAGCGGGAGGGTTTCGGTCAAAAACATTCAGTACTTC
TRBJ2-1 | TRBV7-2 | TRBD2 | many | CASSPMTSGYNEQFF | TGTGCCAGCAGCCCAATGACTAGCGGATACAATGAGCAGTTCTTC